The text below deals with one TCR beta chain. The target antigen is unknown. This CDR3 contains 15 residues. The J segment lost 3 bases and the V segment lost 4 bases, leaving 6 bases of the junction unmatched. The germline gives CDR1 MGHRA, CDR2 YSYEKL. This sample was included in a study of T-cell reconstitution after alpha-beta-depleted transplantation in children. Study-wide results and caveats: At around two months after transplant, the alpha-beta T cells were reportedly derived from several hundred expanded clones that came from non-depleted graft cells.

Unique molecular identifiers were built into the TCRbeta library. TCRdb passed the PCR reads through MiXCR, listing each CDR3 protein once. Counted here are approximately 1,000,000 distinct CDR3 sequences, roughly 31% occurring once; the ten biggest clones make up roughly 31%. This specimen was PBMCs, mostly from graft donor cells, taken 360 days after TCRalphabeta/CD19-depleted stem cell transplant. This clonotype originated in a boy in the first two years of life who had a stem cell transplant for SCID, so the T cells may come from the graft donor. V gene TRBV4-1 combines with J gene TRBJ2-5; 9 nucleotides line up with TRBD1. For the CDR3, the DNA is TGCGCCAGCAGCCGGGGACAGGGAAGGGAAGAGACCCAGTACTTC. Protein product: CASSRGQGREETQYF.